This is a list of T cell receptor beta chains from one sample in a study of blood T cell repertoires in COVID-19. This table comes from immunoSEQ multiplex PCR, and its TCRdb copy is limited to in-frame clones, with some not included. The sample yields 68,000 or so clones, about 90% seen once. The sequenced sample consisted of peripheral blood. Receptors were obtained from a human donor in a cohort sampled during active COVID-19. Both conserved end residues are part of each CDR3. Each record gives: J gene, D gene, clone size, V gene, CDR3 DNA, CDR3 protein. The D gene is left open where the match is weak. Part of the rows lack a size; the others show once, few, many or a class for expanded clones.

TRBJ2-4 | NA | NA | TRBV4-1 | TGCGCCAGCAGCCCGAGCAGTAGACTAGCCAAAAACATTCAGTACTTC | CASSPSSRLAKNIQYF
TRBJ1-1 | NA | NA | TRBV5-1 | TGCGCCAGCGGCACAGGGTCTATGAACACTGAAGCTTTCTTT | CASGTGSMNTEAFF
TRBJ1-1 | TRBD1 | NA | TRBV11-3 | TGTGCCAGCAGCTTAGATCGAGGGGGCGCTGAAGCTTTCTTT | CASSLDRGGAEAFF
TRBJ2-3 | TRBD2 | NA | TRBV28 | TGTGCCAGCAGAGGCGCGGGACTAGCAAGCCTGGGGGTTAGCACAGATACGCAGTATTTT | CASRGAGLASLGVSTDTQYF
TRBJ2-4 | TRBD2 | NA | TRBV3-1/TRBV3-2 | TGTGCCAGCAGCCAGGAAAGCGGGGGGGTTGTCAAAAACATTCAGTACTTC | CASSQESGGVVKNIQYF
TRBJ2-7 | NA | NA | TRBV28 | TGTGCCAGCAGCGGGGGATCGACAGGGATCGAGCAGTACTTC | CASSGGSTGIEQYF
TRBJ2-3 | TRBD2 | NA | TRBV5-4 | TGTGCCAGCAGCCTGGTCTTAGCGGGAGGGTCGACAGATACGCAGTATTTT | CASSLVLAGGSTDTQYF
TRBJ1-1 | TRBD1 | NA | TRBV19 | TGTGCCAGTAGTAGGACCGGGACAGGGGATGAAGCTTTCTTT | CASSRTGTGDEAFF
TRBJ2-6 | NA | NA | TRBV5-1 | TGCGCCAGCAGCTTGACAGGGTACCCTGGGGCCAACGTCCTGACTTTC | CASSLTGYPGANVLTF
TRBJ1-5 | TRBD1 | NA | TRBV19 | TGTGCCAGTAGTGCCCGGGACAGGGGCAAGGGCAATCAGCCCCAGCATTTT | CASSARDRGKGNQPQHF
TRBJ2-1 | NA | once | TRBV21-1 | TGTGCCAGCAGCAAAGTTGGACTAGCGGGGGGACTGAGCTCCTACAATGAGCAGTTCTTC | CASSKVGLAGGLSSYNEQFF
TRBJ2-7 | NA | NA | TRBV12-3/TRBV12-4 | TGTGCCAGCAAAAGGGACACCACCTACGAGCAGTACTTC | CASKRDTTYEQYF
TRBJ2-7 | NA | NA | TRBV4-2 | TGTGCCAGCAGCCAAGCGGGGGACAGCTCCTACGAGCAGTACTTC | CASSQAGDSSYEQYF
TRBJ2-5 | NA | NA | TRBV29-1 | TGCAGCGTAGGACAGCCAGAGACCCAGTACTTC | CSVGQPETQYF
TRBJ1-2 | NA | NA | TRBV6-6 | TGTGCCAGCAGTTACTCCCCGCAGGGGGGCTACACCTTC | CASSYSPQGGYTF
TRBJ1-3 | TRBD1 | NA | TRBV19 | TGTGCCAGTAGTACTTCCGCGGGACAGAGGGTCCTTGGAAACACCATATATTTT | CASSTSAGQRVLGNTIYF
TRBJ1-2 | TRBD1 | NA | TRBV6-2/TRBV6-3 | TGTGCCAGCAGTTGGAACCGGGACAGAAGGTCCTTC | CASSWNRDRRSF
TRBJ1-2 | NA | NA | TRBV19 | TGTGCCAGTACCTCAAAAACAGGATATGGCTACACCTTC | CASTSKTGYGYTF
TRBJ2-1 | TRBD2 | NA | TRBV9 | TGTGCCAGCAGCGGTGGGACTAGCGGAAACTACAATGAGCAGTTCTTC | CASSGGTSGNYNEQFF
TRBJ1-1 | NA | NA | TRBV6-6 | TGTGCCAGCAGTAGCGGGGGGATGAACACTGAAGCTTTCTTT | CASSSGGMNTEAFF
TRBJ2-1 | TRBD2 | NA | TRBV9 | TGTGCCAGCAGCGTAGACCCAAGCGGGAGGAAGTCCTACAATGAGCAGTTCTTC | CASSVDPSGRKSYNEQFF
TRBJ2-5 | TRBD2 | NA | TRBV27 | TGTGCCAGCAGTCCACTAGCGGGGGGCCTGCAAGAGACCCAGTACTTC | CASSPLAGGLQETQYF
TRBJ1-3 | NA | NA | TRBV7-9 | TGTGCCAGCAGCCCCGAGAGGGCTGGAAACACCATATATTTT | CASSPERAGNTIYF
TRBJ1-2 | NA | few | TRBV19 | TGTGCCAGTAGTATCGGGGGACCCTATGGCTACACCTTC | CASSIGGPYGYTF
TRBJ2-2 | TRBD1 | NA | TRBV4-1 | TGCGCCACCAGACAGGGGTGGGGTAACACCGGGGAGCTGTTTTTT | CATRQGWGNTGELFF
TRBJ1-6 | TRBD1 | NA | TRBV2 | TGTGCCAGCAGTGACCCGGGACAGGGTATTAATTCACCCCTCCACTTT | CASSDPGQGINSPLHF
TRBJ2-7 | TRBD1 | NA | TRBV24-1 | TGTGCCACCAGTGATCCGGGACAGGGCATGGGCGAGCAGTACTTC | CATSDPGQGMGEQYF
TRBJ2-7 | TRBD1 | NA | TRBV19 | TGTGCCAGTAGTTCCGGGACAGGGGACTACGAGCAGTACTTC | CASSSGTGDYEQYF